One and the same sample provided the 3 T cell receptor beta chains below, sequenced in a study of early T cells in non-severe SARS-CoV-2 infection. TCRdb used MiXCR to reprocess the 5' RACE reads, holding one entry per CDR3 protein. Of 70,000 or so distinct CDR3 sequences listed, around 10% are singletons. The sequencing here drew on whole blood, taken at baseline. These receptors originate from an adult who was a healthcare worker with PCR-confirmed SARS-CoV-2 infection or an uninfected control (not recorded which).

This clonotype was counted at least ten times. The rearrangement joins TRBV27 to TRBJ2-7; maybe TRBD1 (6 bases). CDR3 length equals 16 residues. Germline loops: CDR1 MNHEY, CDR2 SMNVEV (reference sequence). Trimming cost V 4 bases and J 2 bases, with 18 bases left between them. The CDR3 DNA sequence: TGTGCCAGCAGTTCCCTCGGGACAAGTCTGACCTACGAGCAGTACTTC. Translation gives CASSSLGTSLTYEQYF.

This clonotype was observed many times. Here the CDR3 DNA reads TGTGCCAGCAGTCCATCTACGATGGAGACCCAGTACTTC. Translating gives CASSPSTMETQYF. This chain connects TRBV12-3 or TRBV12-4 to TRBJ2-5, with D uncertain. The CDR3 sequence is 13 residues long. V lost 5 bases and J 5 bases, leaving 12 bases between the germline ends.

This clonotype has just a few counts. The V gene is TRBV19, the J gene TRBJ1-5; 9 bases are shared with TRBD1. Looked up from germline, CDR1 is LNHDA and CDR2 is SQIVND (reference sequence). CDR3 size: 17 residues. V lost 4 bases, J lost 2 bases, and 9 bases stayed unmatched. Here the CDR3 reads CASSTGTGGGGNQPQHF. The CDR3 bases are TGTGCCAGTAGTACCGGCACAGGGGGCGGTGGCAATCAGCCCCAGCATTTT.